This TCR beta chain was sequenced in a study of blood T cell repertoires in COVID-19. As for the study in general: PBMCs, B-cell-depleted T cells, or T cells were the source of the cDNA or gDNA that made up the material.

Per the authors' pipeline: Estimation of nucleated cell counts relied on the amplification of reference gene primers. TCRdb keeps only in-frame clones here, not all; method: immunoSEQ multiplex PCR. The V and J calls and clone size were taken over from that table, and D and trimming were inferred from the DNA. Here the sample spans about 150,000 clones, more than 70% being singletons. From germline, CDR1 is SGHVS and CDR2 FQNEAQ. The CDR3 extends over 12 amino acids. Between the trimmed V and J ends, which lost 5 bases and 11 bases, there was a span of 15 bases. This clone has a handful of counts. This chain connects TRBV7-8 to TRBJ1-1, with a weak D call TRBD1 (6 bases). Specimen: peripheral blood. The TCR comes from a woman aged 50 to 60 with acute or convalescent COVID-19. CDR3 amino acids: CASSQDRGYAFF. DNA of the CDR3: TGTGCCAGCAGCCAGGACAGAGGCTACGCTTTCTTT.